The 16 T cell receptor beta chains reported below all come from one sample, sequenced in a study of OX40 agonist ivuxolimab in advanced cancers. Clones were read by immunoSEQ multiplex PCR, and TCRdb kept only the in-frame ones, dropping some. The sample includes around 99,000 clones, approximately 90% of them seen just once. Sequencing used CD4+ or CD8+ T cells sorted from blood, obtained in a trial of the OX40 agonist ivuxolimab. Source of these receptors: an adult with an advanced solid tumor such as melanoma, head and neck, liver or kidney cancer.

The rearrangement uses TRBV11-2 and TRBJ1-2, with D possibly matching TRBD1 (5 bases). Germline-derived CDR1 and CDR2 are SGHAT and FQNNGV. Trimming shortened V by 4 bases and J by 2 bases, and 11 bases separated the two germline ends. The CDR3 is 14 amino acids. CDR3 DNA sequence: TGTGCCAGCAGCTCTCAGGGTTCGAACTATGGCTACACCTTC. This encodes CASSSQGSNYGYTF.

V is TRBV6-4 and J is TRBJ1-2; D is uncertain. Trimming removed 10 bases from V and 2 bases from J, with 8 bases in between. CDR1 is MRHNA and CDR2 is SNTAGT in the germline V gene. There are 11 residues in the CDR3. CDR3 coding DNA: TGTGCCACATCTCACAACTATGGCTACACCTTC. It specifies CATSHNYGYTF.

The chain has TRBV7-8 and TRBJ2-6; TRBD1 aligns across 8 bases. Germline V CDR1 and CDR2: SGHVS, FQNEAQ. The length of the CDR3 is 15 residues. The V gene end was trimmed by 5 bases and the J gene end by 7 bases; junction bases not matched to a gene: 7. The chain's CDR3 is CASSRGQASANVLTF. Written as DNA, the CDR3 is TGTGCCAGCAGCCGGGGACAGGCTAGTGCCAACGTCCTGACTTTC.

A single count supports this clone. The chain recombines TRBV5-1 with TRBJ2-7; D might be TRBD1 or TRBD2, each matching 7 bases. Germline loops: CDR1 SGHRS, CDR2 YFSETQ. The CDR3 is made up of 14 amino acids. Deletions cut 4 bases from V and 4 bases from J, with 15 bases between. CDR3 residues: CASSIGTAGYEQYF. The DNA for the CDR3 is TGCGCCAGCAGCATTGGGACAGCGGGATACGAGCAGTACTTC.

The genes are TRBV5-6 and TRBJ2-5; D call uncertain. The DNA end favors TRBJ2-7, so the J call may be wrong. Looked up from germline, CDR1 is SGHDT and CDR2 is YYEEEE. The CDR3 is 13 amino acids. In DNA form, the CDR3 reads TGTGCCAGCAGCTTCGAGTTTGCGGACGAGCAGTACTTC. Amino acid sequence: CASSFEFADEQYF.

V is TRBV5-1 and J is TRBJ2-5, with a weak D call TRBD2 (6 bases). Gene TRBJ2-7 matches the end of the DNA better, so the J call may be wrong. The V gene's germline CDR1 is SGHRS and CDR2 YFSETQ. CDR3 size: 13 residues. This chain's CDR3 is CASAPRDPYEQYF. DNA of the CDR3: TGCGCCAGCGCTCCGCGGGACCCCTACGAGCAGTACTTC.

The chain employs TRBV28 and TRBJ1-2; possible D gene TRBD1, 6 bases. V was cut by 10 bases and J by 2 bases, with 17 bases left in between. This CDR3 region has 14 residues. Looked up from germline, CDR1 is MDHEN and CDR2 is SYDVKM. The CDR3: CAIGGAAINYGYTF. CDR3 nucleotide sequence: TGTGCCATCGGGGGGGCAGCGATCAACTATGGCTACACCTTC.

This chain connects TRBV19 to TRBJ2-3; D gene uncertain. CDR1 is LNHDA and CDR2 is SQIVND in the germline V gene (reference sequence). The CDR3 has 13 amino acids. With 4 bases removed from V and 2 bases from J, the gap between germline ends came to 7 bases. Here the CDR3 DNA reads TGTGCCAGTAGTACCCAGGACACAGATACGCAGTATTTT. Translated: CASSTQDTDTQYF.

This clone came up a few times. The chain uses TRBV12-5 and TRBJ2-2, with D hard to call. The CDR3 loop spans 12 amino acids. Trimming took off 3 bases at V and 6 bases at J, with 5 bases between the two ends. Germline values: CDR1 LGHNT, CDR2 FRNRAP. DNA for the CDR3: TGTGCTAGTGGTTTAGATTCCGGGGAGCTGTTTTTT. This codes for CASGLDSGELFF.

The CDR3 is CASSYFEQYF. CDR3 DNA sequence: TGTGCCAGCAGTTACTTCGAGCAGTACTTC. V usage is TRBV14 and J usage is TRBJ2-7, with D uncertain. The CDR3 runs to 10 residues. Looked up from germline, CDR1 is SGHDN and CDR2 is FVKESK. Trimming removed 6 bases from V and 6 bases from J, with 6 bases in between.

This chain uses TRBV7-2 with TRBJ1-1, with D perhaps TRBD1 (5 bases). There are 14 residues in the CDR3. V dropped 0 bases and J dropped 3 bases, with 8 bases sitting between them. Germline CDR1 and CDR2: SGHTA and FQGNSA. CDR3 protein: CASSLAQGYTEAFF. CDR3 nucleotide sequence: TGTGCCAGCAGCTTAGCCCAGGGTTACACTGAAGCTTTCTTT.

The chain combines TRBV18 with TRBJ2-1; 11 bases map to TRBD2. The CDR3 length is 16 residues. CDR1 is KGHSH, CDR2 LQKENI, per germline. V shed 2 bases, J shed 3 bases, and the junction held 3 bases outside the gene matches. The CDR3 bases are TGTGCCAGCTCACCAGAAGGGACTAGCGGCTACAATGAGCAGTTCTTC. Translating it yields CASSPEGTSGYNEQFF.

This clone showed up just once. The V and J genes are TRBV5-1 and TRBJ1-5, with a possible D match to TRBD1 (5 bases). The V end lost 1 base, the J end lost 3 bases, and 11 bases lay between the germline ends. Germline V CDR1 and CDR2: SGHRS, YFSETQ. The CDR3 length is 15 residues. As DNA, the CDR3 is TGCGCCAGCAGCTTGTTGCCGGGACCCAATCAGCCCCAGCATTTT. Residues: CASSLLPGPNQPQHF.

V is TRBV9 and J is TRBJ2-7, with D possibly being TRBD2 (6 bases). The germline V gene encodes CDR1 SGDLS and CDR2 YYNGEE. Trimming shortened V by 3 bases and J by 6 bases, and 16 bases separated the two germline ends. The CDR3 contains 14 residues. The CDR3 spells CASSARALAFEQYF. The CDR3 bases are TGTGCCAGCAGCGCCCGGGCACTAGCATTCGAGCAGTACTTC.

The chain employs TRBV28 and TRBJ2-3; possible D gene TRBD2, 6 bases. The CDR3 totals 19 residues. V was cut by 6 bases and J by 5 bases, with 30 bases left in between. Germline V gene data show CDR1 as MDHEN and CDR2 as SYDVKM. The CDR3 region is CASSPDVGGVSYRGDTQYF. CDR3 nucleotide sequence: TGTGCCAGCAGCCCAGACGTCGGGGGAGTGTCGTATAGGGGAGATACGCAGTATTTT.

The chain combines TRBV28 with TRBJ2-5; D possibly uses TRBD1 or TRBD2 (5 bases each). Germline CDR1 is MDHEN and CDR2 is SYDVKM. The CDR3 covers 12 residues. V was pared by 11 bases and J by 7 bases, with 17 bases between. CDR3 sequence: CACVGRPGTQYF. CDR3 in DNA: TGTGCCTGTGTGGGACGCCCGGGGACCCAGTACTTC.